This T cell receptor beta chain was retrieved from a study of regulatory T cells in long-lasting Graves disease. General study points: A reduction in accuracy may have resulted from the small sample size. With persistent disease, TRBV28, TRBJ1-2 and TRBJ2-5 were the favored segments.

The CDR3 extends over 17 amino acids. Deletions cut 8 bases from V and 2 bases from J, with 23 bases between. Germline V gives CDR1 SNHLY, CDR2 FYNNEI. There are a few counts of this clonotype. Its antigen is not known. Time point denoted: persistent/refractory GD, antithyroid drugs over 5 years with positive TRAb. The authors made the TCR library using RNA they extracted from PBMCs. CDR3 regions were amplified by Arm-PCR using iRepertoire HTBI primers to build TCR beta libraries. In TCRdb, the multiplex PCR reads were re-called with MiXCR into one record per CDR3 protein. This sample carries roughly 500,000 distinct CDR3 sequences, about 20% of them seen once, and the ten largest clones take about 8.3%.

This specimen was peripheral blood mononuclear cells (PBMCs), taken when the disease was refractory, from a patient treated with antithyroid drugs. The TCR sequence derives from a female donor with Graves disease. The chain uses TRBV2 and TRBJ2-3; no reliable D call. The CDR3 DNA follows: TGTGCCAGCCTGGAGCTAGAGCCCAGCCCTTTCACAGATACGCAGTATTTT. Amino acids: CASLELEPSPFTDTQYF.